This T cell receptor beta chain was sequenced in a study of T cell repertoires in cytomegalovirus infection (dated by TCRdb to the late 2010s). Some background on the complete study: Alongside well-studied HLA-B-restricted epitopes, the peptide stimulations were aimed at recently identified HLA-C-restricted CMV epitopes, whose presentation resists viral immunomodulation. Donor HLA type was relevant to the analysis, because carriage of CMV infection together with the matching HLA type was indicated by public TCR beta signatures.

Sequenced on an Illumina HiSeq 1500. The public sequencing data were trimmed at Q25 with fastp and processed into clonotypes with MiXCR by TCRdb, which kept only in-frame beta chains. Rows are combined by CDR3 protein, so each entry shows the most common genes and DNA. The sample records tens of thousands of distinct CDR3 sequences, roughly 21% of which are singletons. The ten largest make up around 70% of the sample. Study-level results and caveats: Cumulative frequency of public TCR beta family members discriminated carriers of CMV infection plus the relevant HLA type in this cohort and an independent roughly 320-donor cohort. In the ex vivo response, HLA-C-restricted CMV-specific TCR beta clonotypes were dominant, and in two of eight donors the single most frequent clonotype came from this HLA-C-restricted group.

This clonotype was observed a few times. What this receptor recognizes is not known. The sample holds no much larger clone one base away, and base qualities are not on file. In the paper's terms, the treatment or condition label means: in vitro stimulation with specific CMV peptide epitopes to enrich CMV-specific T cells. Relative to germline, V is missing 5 bases and J is missing 4 bases, with 12 bases of the junction outside any gene match. CDR1 is given as KGHSH and CDR2 as LQKENI, both from the germline V gene. The CDR3 sequence holds 16 residues, the cysteine and phenylalanine included. Here the CDR3 DNA is all that survives: 48 bases in frame from base 1.

Recombination joined TRBV18 with TRBJ2-7; TRBD1 matches 9 bases in the middle. The sample consisted of CD8+ T cells from cultured PBMCs, taken from culture after CMV antigen stimulation. The source is a human donor in good health (CMV status not recorded). Some clones in this sample may be carry-over from other donors' samples. The nucleotides read TGTGCCAGCTCAGCAAGAACAGGACAGGGGCTATACGAGCAGTACTTC. This sequence encodes CASSARTGQGLYEQYF.